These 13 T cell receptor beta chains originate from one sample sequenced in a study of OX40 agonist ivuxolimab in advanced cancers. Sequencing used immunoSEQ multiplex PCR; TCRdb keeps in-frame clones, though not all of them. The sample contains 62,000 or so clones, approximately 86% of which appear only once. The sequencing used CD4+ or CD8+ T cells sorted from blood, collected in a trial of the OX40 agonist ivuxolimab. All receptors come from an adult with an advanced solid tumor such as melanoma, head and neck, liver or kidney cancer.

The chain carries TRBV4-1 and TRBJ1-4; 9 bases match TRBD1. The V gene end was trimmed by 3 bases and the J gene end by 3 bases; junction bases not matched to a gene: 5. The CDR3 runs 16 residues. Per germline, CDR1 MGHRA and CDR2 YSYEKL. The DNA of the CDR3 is TGCGCCAGCAGCCACCGGACAGGGGTGCCTAATGAAAAACTGTTTTTT. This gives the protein CASSHRTGVPNEKLFF.

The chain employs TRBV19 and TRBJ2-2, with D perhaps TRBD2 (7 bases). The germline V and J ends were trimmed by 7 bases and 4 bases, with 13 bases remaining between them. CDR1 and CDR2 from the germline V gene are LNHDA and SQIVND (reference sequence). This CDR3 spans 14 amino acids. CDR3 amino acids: CASNNGGRTGELFF. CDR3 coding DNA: TGTGCCAGTAATAACGGGGGGCGCACCGGGGAGCTGTTTTTT.

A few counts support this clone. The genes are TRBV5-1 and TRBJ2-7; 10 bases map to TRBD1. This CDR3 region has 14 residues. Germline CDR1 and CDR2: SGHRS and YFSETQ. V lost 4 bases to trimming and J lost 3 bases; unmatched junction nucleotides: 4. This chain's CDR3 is CASSRDRGNYEQYF. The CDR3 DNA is TGCGCCAGCAGCCGGGACAGGGGTAACTACGAGCAGTACTTC.

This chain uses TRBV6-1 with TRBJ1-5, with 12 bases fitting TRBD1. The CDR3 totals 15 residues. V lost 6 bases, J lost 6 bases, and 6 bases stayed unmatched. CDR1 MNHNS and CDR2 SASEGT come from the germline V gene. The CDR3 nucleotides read TGTGCCAGCAGCGGGGACAGGGGGCAGCGTCAGCCCCAGCATTTT. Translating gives CASSGDRGQRQPQHF.

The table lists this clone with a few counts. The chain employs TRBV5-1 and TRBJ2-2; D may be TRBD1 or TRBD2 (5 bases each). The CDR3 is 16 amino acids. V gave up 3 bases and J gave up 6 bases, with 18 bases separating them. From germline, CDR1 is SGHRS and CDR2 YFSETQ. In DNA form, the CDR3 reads TGCGCCAGCAGCTCCGGGGCCGCATACGGTGCCGGGGAGCTGTTTTTT. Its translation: CASSSGAAYGAGELFF.

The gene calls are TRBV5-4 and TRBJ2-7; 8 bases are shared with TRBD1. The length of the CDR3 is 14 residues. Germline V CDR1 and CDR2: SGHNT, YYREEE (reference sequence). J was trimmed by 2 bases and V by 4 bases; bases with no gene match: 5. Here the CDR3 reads CASSVDRVPYEQYF. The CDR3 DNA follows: TGTGCCAGCAGCGTGGACAGGGTCCCCTACGAGCAGTACTTC. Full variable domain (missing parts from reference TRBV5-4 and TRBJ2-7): ETGVTQSPTHLIKTRGQQVTLRCSSQSGHNTVSWYQQALGQGPQFIFQYYREEENGRGNFPPRFSGLQFPNYSSELNVNALELDDSALYLCASSVDRVPYEQYFGPGTRLTVT.

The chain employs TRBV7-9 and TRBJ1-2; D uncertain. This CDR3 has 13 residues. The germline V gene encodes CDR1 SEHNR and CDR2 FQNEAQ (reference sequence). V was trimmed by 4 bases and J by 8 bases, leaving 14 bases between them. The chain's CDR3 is CASSSDGLGGYTF. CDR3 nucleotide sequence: TGTGCCAGCAGCTCGGACGGACTCGGGGGCTACACCTTC.

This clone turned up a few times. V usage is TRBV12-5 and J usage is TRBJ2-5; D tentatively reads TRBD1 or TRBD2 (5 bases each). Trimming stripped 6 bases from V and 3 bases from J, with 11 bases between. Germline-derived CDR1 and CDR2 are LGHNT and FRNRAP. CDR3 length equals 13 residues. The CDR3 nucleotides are TGTGCTAGTGGACGGGACGGAAAAGAGACCCAGTACTTC. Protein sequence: CASGRDGKETQYF.

The CDR3 DNA is TGTGCCAGCAGTCTTCCGGGAGCGGACATTCAGTACTTC. It specifies CASSLPGADIQYF. The rearrangement joins TRBV2 to TRBJ2-4; the D gene is possibly TRBD2 (6 bases). The CDR3 covers 13 residues. Germline lookup yields CDR1 SNHLY and CDR2 FYNNEI. Between the trimmed V and J ends, which lost 5 bases and 8 bases, there was a span of 13 bases. Supplemented by reference TRBV2 and TRBJ2-4, the full variable domain reads EPEVTQTPSHQVTQMGQEVILRCVPISNHLYFYWYRQILGQKVEFLVSFYNNEISEKSEIFDDQFSVERPDGSNFTLKIRSTKLEDSAMYFCASSLPGADIQYFGAGTRLSVL.

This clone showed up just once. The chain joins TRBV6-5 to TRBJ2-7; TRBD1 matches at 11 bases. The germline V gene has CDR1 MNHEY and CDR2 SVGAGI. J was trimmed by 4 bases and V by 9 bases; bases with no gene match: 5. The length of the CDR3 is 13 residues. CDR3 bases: TGTGCCAGGGCCGGACAGGGGGCATACGAGCAGTACTTC. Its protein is CARAGQGAYEQYF.

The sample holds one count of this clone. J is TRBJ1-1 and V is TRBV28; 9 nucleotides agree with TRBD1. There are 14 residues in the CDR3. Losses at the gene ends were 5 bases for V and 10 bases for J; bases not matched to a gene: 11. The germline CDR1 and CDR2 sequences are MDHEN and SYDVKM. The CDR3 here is CASSPGTGSFGAFF. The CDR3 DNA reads TGTGCCAGCAGTCCCGGGACAGGGAGTTTTGGAGCTTTCTTT.

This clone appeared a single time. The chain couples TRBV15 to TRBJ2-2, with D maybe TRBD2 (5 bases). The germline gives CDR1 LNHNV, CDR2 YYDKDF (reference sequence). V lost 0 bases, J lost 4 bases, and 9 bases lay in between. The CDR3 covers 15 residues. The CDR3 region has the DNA TGTGCCACCAGCAGAGATCGGGGTAGCACCGGGGAGCTGTTTTTT. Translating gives CATSRDRGSTGELFF.

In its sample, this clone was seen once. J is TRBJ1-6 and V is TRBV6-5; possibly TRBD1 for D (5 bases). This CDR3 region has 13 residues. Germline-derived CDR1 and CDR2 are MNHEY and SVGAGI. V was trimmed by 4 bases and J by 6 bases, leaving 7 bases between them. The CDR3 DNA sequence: TGTGCCAGCAGTTGGGGGGGTAATTCACCCCTCCACTTT. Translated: CASSWGGNSPLHF.